This TCR beta chain was sequenced during a study of human T cells and chemical hapten exposure. Study details: Upper back patch tests used 0.01% DPC, scored after 6 days.

The time point: patch test 2, 6 weeks after DPC sensitization. The treatment is: therapeutic diphenylcyclopropenone sensitization with weekly scalp DPC. Participating donors were patients with alopecia, aged 18 to 70 years, considered appropriate candidates for DPC. Study-wide results and limits: No shift was seen in TCRs above 1 in 1000 frequency with DPC sensitization.

V lost 4 bases to trimming and J lost 8 bases, with 15 bases between them. The CDR3 length is 14 residues. Germline CDR1 MGHRA, CDR2 YSYEKL. The library gave individual cDNA molecules unique molecular identifiers. Each CDR3 protein gets one entry after TCRdb re-called the RACE reads with MiXCR. Among 350,000 to 400,000 distinct CDR3 sequences listed, just under 6.5% were seen once. Concerning this clonotype itself: Its antigen remains unknown.

This specimen consisted of whole blood, obtained in connection with sensitization to the hapten diphenylcyclopropenone (DPC). This chain joins TRBV4-1 and TRBJ2-4; TRBD2 is a possible D gene (7 bases). The sequence came from a woman under 30 with alopecia areata. Some clones in this sample may be carry-over from other donors' samples. This CDR3 reads CASSLAREGDIQYF. CDR3 bases: TGCGCCAGCAGCCTGGCTAGGGAGGGGGACATTCAGTACTTC.